This note documents a single T cell receptor beta chain sequence. The CDR3 is made up of 16 amino acids. CDR1 is MNHEY, CDR2 SMNVEV, per germline (reference sequence). V gave up 3 bases and J gave up 5 bases; unmatched junction bases: 7. The record originates from a study of blood T cell repertoires in COVID-19. Study details: Acute and convalescent COVID-19 specimens originated in the United States, Italy and Spain.

This table comes from immunoSEQ multiplex PCR, and its TCRdb copy is limited to in-frame clones, with some not included. The sample has 150,000 to 200,000 clones, 80% to 90% seen once. This receptor was obtained from a human donor with active or convalescent COVID-19. The donor label of this sample is uncertain. The sample comprised peripheral blood. V is TRBV27 and J is TRBJ1-5, with 10 bases lining up with TRBD1. Here the CDR3 DNA reads TGTGCCAGCAGTTTTAGCCGGGACAGGGGTGATCAGCCCCAGCATTTT. It encodes CASSFSRDRGDQPQHF.